These 19 T cell receptor beta chains came from one sample sequenced in a study of T-cell memory formation after mild COVID-19. TCRdb redid the calling of the 5' RACE reads with MiXCR, one entry per CDR3 protein. This sample has tens of thousands of distinct CDR3 sequences, with about 14% found just once. The source material was PBMCs or a T cell subset sorted from them (not recorded which). These receptors all come from a man between 18 and 29 years old who had mild COVID-19 (a few samples of this study predate the infection). Cell type and time point are not known.

The rearrangement links TRBV2 to TRBJ1-5; D is ambiguous. Trimming cost V 7 bases and J 0 bases, with 10 bases left between them. Germline values: CDR1 SNHLY, CDR2 FYNNEI. This CDR3 comprises 14 residues. CDR3 residues: CASKAGYSNQPQHF. CDR3 coding DNA: TGTGCCAGCAAAGCAGGCTATAGCAATCAGCCCCAGCATTTT.

This clonotype was counted between two and nine times. The gene calls are TRBV7-9 and TRBJ2-1, with 10 bases matching TRBD2. The V gene end was trimmed by 4 bases and the J gene end by 3 bases; junction bases not matched to a gene: 6. This CDR3 spans 16 amino acids. Per the germline V gene, CDR1 is SEHNR and CDR2 is FQNEAQ (reference sequence). The CDR3 DNA follows: TGTGCCAGCAGCTCGGCTAGCGGGGGTAGCTACAATGAGCAGTTCTTC. Protein product: CASSSASGGSYNEQFF.

The rearrangement links TRBV6-2 or TRBV6-3 to TRBJ2-7; 7 bases map to TRBD2. Germline CDR1 is MNHEY and CDR2 is SVGEGT. With V trimmed by 6 bases and J by 6 bases, 8 bases remained unmatched. This CDR3 spans 13 amino acids. CDR3 protein: CASSNPGGSEQYF. In DNA, the CDR3 is TGTGCCAGCAGCAACCCGGGGGGATCCGAGCAGTACTTC.

This chain joins TRBV27 and TRBJ2-7; 12 bases map to TRBD2. Per the germline V gene, CDR1 is MNHEY and CDR2 is SMNVEV (reference sequence). V trimming: 5 bases; J trimming: 7 bases; junction bases outside the gene matches: 6. There are 14 residues in the CDR3. CDR3: CASSPRTSGDEQYF. The CDR3 bases are TGTGCCAGCAGTCCCCGGACTAGCGGGGATGAGCAGTACTTC.

This clonotype was seen many times. The rearrangement uses TRBV4-3 and TRBJ1-1; 7 bases fit TRBD1. Trimming cost V 4 bases and J 1 base; bases outside gene matches: 6. CDR3 size: 15 residues. Germline CDR1 reads LGHNA; CDR2 reads YSLEER. CDR3 sequence reads: CASSREGGPNTEAFF. DNA for the CDR3: TGCGCCAGCAGCCGGGAAGGGGGCCCGAACACTGAAGCTTTCTTT.

The rearrangement uses TRBV6-5 and TRBJ1-6; D gene uncertain. Germline CDR1 and CDR2: MNHEY and SVGAGI. The CDR3 is 18 amino acids. V shed 8 bases and J shed 5 bases, with 25 bases lying between them. The CDR3 protein is CASSASRIQPLNNSPLHF. The CDR3 DNA sequence: TGTGCCAGCTCGGCGTCCAGGATACAGCCGCTTAATAATTCACCCCTCCACTTT.

The chain employs TRBV4-2 and TRBJ2-1, with D perhaps matching TRBD1 (6 bases). Germline CDR1 is LGHNA and CDR2 is YNFKEQ. V lost 1 base to trimming and J lost 6 bases, with 19 bases between them. This CDR3 has 17 residues. CDR3 amino acids: CASSQAQGMLGFNEQFF. The CDR3 DNA follows: TGTGCCAGCAGCCAAGCACAGGGAATGTTGGGCTTCAATGAGCAGTTCTTC.

The chain recombines TRBV19 with TRBJ1-1; D not certain. The CDR3 covers 12 residues. The germline V gene encodes CDR1 LNHDA and CDR2 SQIVND (reference sequence). V gave up 1 base and J gave up 8 bases, with 8 bases separating them. The chain's CDR3 is CASSIGPMEAFF. CDR3 DNA sequence: TGTGCCAGTAGTATAGGACCGATGGAAGCTTTCTTT.

The chain employs TRBV10-3 and TRBJ2-3; D call uncertain. The V end was cut by 5 bases, the J end by 1 base, with 4 bases between. CDR1 and CDR2 from the germline V gene are ENHRY and SYGVKD. The CDR3 has 12 amino acids. The CDR3 loop is CAISLGTDTQYF. CDR3 DNA sequence: TGTGCCATCAGTCTTGGCACAGATACGCAGTATTTT.

V and J are TRBV7-9 and TRBJ1-1, with no clear D. Germline CDR1 reads SEHNR; CDR2 reads FQNEAQ (reference sequence). The CDR3 totals 11 residues. Between the trimmed V and J ends, which lost 5 bases and 11 bases, there was a span of 12 bases. CDR3 protein: CASSQHQDAFF. The CDR3 nucleotides are TGTGCCAGCAGCCAACACCAGGATGCTTTCTTT.

The sample holds many counts of this clonotype. The rearrangement joins TRBV9 to TRBJ2-1; 10 nucleotides agree with TRBD1. The CDR3 extends over 16 amino acids. Germline CDR1 is SGDLS and CDR2 is YYNGEE. Trimming at V came to 0 bases and at J to 8 bases, leaving 8 bases not matched to a gene. The chain's CDR3 is CASSVGKGTGADEQFF. CDR3 nucleotide sequence: TGTGCCAGCAGCGTAGGGAAGGGGACAGGGGCGGATGAGCAGTTCTTC.

The rearrangement joins TRBV14 to TRBJ2-6; possibly TRBD1 or TRBD2 for D (5 bases each). Trimming stripped 0 bases from V and 0 bases from J, with 12 bases between. The V gene's germline CDR1 is SGHDN and CDR2 FVKESK. This CDR3 spans 18 amino acids. The chain's CDR3 is CASSQDRPGRSGANVLTF. The CDR3 DNA sequence: TGTGCCAGCAGCCAAGATCGGCCGGGACGCTCTGGGGCCAACGTCCTGACTTTC.

This clonotype was seen ten or more times. The V and J genes are TRBV10-3 and TRBJ2-3; D might be TRBD1 or TRBD2, each matching 5 bases. Looked up from germline, CDR1 is ENHRY and CDR2 is SYGVKD. The V gene lost 10 bases and the J gene lost 0 bases, with 11 bases spanning the gap. CDR3 length: 13 residues. In DNA form, the CDR3 reads TGTGCCACCCTCGGGGCTAGCACAGATACGCAGTATTTT. Residues: CATLGASTDTQYF.

This clonotype appeared a few times. The chain combines TRBV18 with TRBJ2-3; tentatively, D is TRBD2 (5 bases). Germline loops: CDR1 KGHSH, CDR2 LQKENI. The CDR3 extends over 13 amino acids. V lost 3 bases, J lost 10 bases, and 14 bases lay in between. As DNA, the CDR3 is TGTGCCAGCTCACCCCCGGACTTCTCGGCGCAGTATTTT. It translates to CASSPPDFSAQYF. Full variable domain (remainder filled in from reference TRBV18 and TRBJ2-3): NAGVMQNPRHLVRRRGQEARLRCSPMKGHSHVYWYRQLPEEGLKFMVYLQKENIIDESGMPKERFSAEFPKEGPSILRIQQVVRGDSAAYFCASSPPDFSAQYFGPGTRLTVL.

This clonotype was detected only a few times. The chain uses TRBV12-3 or TRBV12-4 and TRBJ1-4; no firm D call. The germline V and J ends were trimmed by 6 bases and 7 bases, with 15 bases remaining between them. The CDR3 is 14 amino acids. For the CDR3, the DNA is TGTGCCAGCAGAGACCCACGGGGAGGTGAAAAACTGTTTTTT. This encodes CASRDPRGGEKLFF.

This clonotype was picked up many times. The chain carries TRBV4-2 and TRBJ2-7; D unresolved. Trimming pared 0 bases from V and 1 base from J, leaving 16 bases between. The CDR3 length is 17 residues. Germline V CDR1 and CDR2: LGHNA, YNFKEQ. CDR3 coding DNA: TGTGCCAGCAGCCAAGAATACGCACCCTCTCTTTCCTACGAGCAGTACTTC. It translates to CASSQEYAPSLSYEQYF.

The chain carries TRBV29-1 and TRBJ2-7, with 13 bases identical to TRBD2. Unmatched junction bases numbered 4, after V lost 4 bases and J lost 7 bases. CDR3 size: 13 residues. Germline V gives CDR1 SQVTM, CDR2 ANQGSEA. CDR3 amino acids: CSVGTGLAGEQYF. As DNA, the CDR3 is TGCAGCGTTGGGACGGGACTAGCGGGGGAGCAGTACTTC.

This clonotype was seen a few times. The chain is built from TRBV9 and TRBJ2-3; D gene unclear. This CDR3 is built from 13 residues. V lost 0 bases, J lost 1 base, and 3 bases lay in between. Per the germline V gene, CDR1 is SGDLS and CDR2 is YYNGEE. The CDR3 reads CASSVVRTDTQYF. The CDR3 nucleotides are TGTGCCAGCAGCGTAGTACGCACAGATACGCAGTATTTT.

J is TRBJ1-6 and V is TRBV28; D might be TRBD1 (6 bases). V lost 5 bases and J 4 bases, leaving 15 bases between the germline ends. This CDR3 comprises 16 residues. CDR1 and CDR2 from the germline V gene are MDHEN and SYDVKM. The CDR3 DNA sequence: TGTGCCAGCAGTCCCGGGACAAGGAATTATAATTCACCCCTCCACTTT. It is translated as CASSPGTRNYNSPLHF.